The clone carrying this TCR beta chain has only one observation. What it binds is unknown. What was sequenced were expressed TCRB transcripts, since all of the isolated RNA had been reverse transcribed. Sequenced by immunoSEQ multiplex PCR; TCRdb stores in-frame clones only, minus some. In the table there are under 400,000 clones, roughly a fifth of which are singletons. The data belong to a study of beta chain features in type 1 diabetes. About the study: Cell yields, gender and age were similar in healthy donors and patients. Overall study findings and caveats: Fewer insertions but more deletions were seen at VDJ junctions in type 1 diabetes patients. Across patients, naive, central memory and Treg TCRB repertoires exhibited apparently greater similarity than was observed across healthy donors. Shortening that was moderate but significant affected the TCRB CDR3s of Type 1 diabetes patients in all four CD4+ subsets.

The CDR3 runs to 13 residues. Trimming left V 5 bases short and J 2 bases short, with 12 bases between. Germline V gene sequence: CDR1 GTSNPN, CDR2 SVGIG (reference sequence). The TCR comes from a woman between 18 and 30 years old in good health. The sample consisted of naive CD4+ T cells from blood. The genes are TRBV30 and TRBJ1-2, with D perhaps matching TRBD1 (6 bases). The CDR3 protein is CAWRDIDNYGYTF. Here the CDR3 DNA reads TGTGCCTGGCGGGACATCGACAACTATGGCTACACCTTC.